What follows are 23 T cell receptor beta chains derived from one specimen sequenced in a study of shared clonotypes between healthy human individuals. Sequencing used immunoSEQ multiplex PCR; TCRdb keeps in-frame clones, though not all of them. There are about 2.1 million clones in the sample; approximately 92% occur only once, and approximately 1.6% lies in the top ten. Only CD45RO-negative cells positively selected for CCR7 counted as naive CD8 cells, so terminally differentiated effector memory CD45RA+ cells were excluded. Source material: naive CD8+ T cells from PBMCs. These receptors all come from a man younger than 35 in good health. Some clones in this sample may be carry-over from other donors' samples.

J is TRBJ2-5 and V is TRBV11-2; 11 nucleotides agree with TRBD2. Germline CDR1 reads SGHAT; CDR2 reads FQNNGV. This CDR3 has 18 amino acids. V was clipped by 1 base and J by 4 bases; unmatched bases: 11. The CDR3 DNA sequence: TGTGCCAGCAGCTTAGTACCTCCGACTAGCGGGATTGGAGAGACCCAGTACTTC. This sequence encodes CASSLVPPTSGIGETQYF.

The chain joins TRBV28 to TRBJ2-2; 7 nucleotides line up with TRBD1. V trimming: 5 bases; J trimming: 0 bases; junction bases outside the gene matches: 3. Per germline, CDR1 MDHEN and CDR2 SYDVKM. This CDR3 has 15 residues. The CDR3 DNA reads TGTGCCAGCAGTATCGGGACAGCGAACACCGGGGAGCTGTTTTTT. Its protein product is CASSIGTANTGELFF.

The chain recombines TRBV27 with TRBJ1-5, with 7 bases identical to TRBD1. The V gene end was trimmed by 5 bases and the J gene end by 6 bases; junction bases not matched to a gene: 10. Germline assignment: CDR1 MNHEY and CDR2 SMNVEV (reference sequence). The CDR3 totals 15 residues. CDR3 bases: TGTGCCAGCAGTCCTCTACCAGGGGGGGGTCAGCCCCAGCATTTT. Its protein is CASSPLPGGGQPQHF.

The chain combines TRBV6-5 with TRBJ2-1; D possibly matches TRBD1 or TRBD2 (5 bases each). The V gene's germline CDR1 is MNHEY and CDR2 SVGAGI. Deletions cut 2 bases from V and 12 bases from J, with 20 bases between. The CDR3 spans 15 residues. CDR3 coding DNA: TGTGCCAGCAGTTACGAACCCCGGGACCCCCGATCGCAGTTCTTC. Protein product: CASSYEPRDPRSQFF.

The chain is built from TRBV2 and TRBJ2-1, with unresolved D. Trimming took off 3 bases at V and 4 bases at J, with 7 bases between the two ends. The germline CDR1 and CDR2 sequences are SNHLY and FYNNEI. The CDR3 has 13 residues. The CDR3 protein is CASSDDGYNEQFF. CDR3 bases: TGTGCCAGCAGTGATGATGGATACAATGAGCAGTTCTTC.

The table lists this clone with a count of one. The genes are TRBV4-1 and TRBJ2-3; weak D call: TRBD2 (5 bases). V was clipped by 1 base and J by 10 bases, with 12 bases between them. CDR1 and CDR2 from the germline V gene are MGHRA and YSYEKL. This CDR3 is built from 13 residues. This CDR3 is CASSQVGDGSQYF. Written as DNA, the CDR3 is TGCGCCAGCAGCCAAGTCGGGGATGGGTCGCAGTATTTT.

The chain is built from TRBV27 and TRBJ2-7; 10 bases map to TRBD2. Germline V gene lookup returns CDR1 MNHEY and CDR2 SMNVEV (reference sequence). V dropped 4 bases and J dropped 3; count of bases not matched to a gene: 6. This CDR3 contains 15 residues. CDR3 bases: TGTGCCAGCAGTTGGACTAGCGGAACTGTCTACGAGCAGTACTTC. Translation: CASSWTSGTVYEQYF.

Points on this clone: In the same sample, other DNA sequences code for this CDR3. This chain joins TRBV27 and TRBJ1-2, with D perhaps TRBD1 (5 bases). The V end was cut by 2 bases, the J end by 2 bases, with 9 bases between. The V gene's germline CDR1 is MNHEY and CDR2 SMNVEV (reference sequence). The CDR3 covers 14 residues. CDR3 DNA sequence: TGTGCCAGCAGTTTACGTCAGGGAAACTATGGCTACACCTTC. This translates into CASSLRQGNYGYTF.

The V call is TRBV13, the J call TRBJ1-5, with D unclear. The germline CDR1 and CDR2 sequences are PRHDT and FYEKMQ (reference sequence). The CDR3 consists of 14 residues. Trimming took off 3 bases at V and 4 bases at J, with 10 bases between the two ends. CDR3 nucleotides: TGTGCCAGCAGCTTGCGGCGGGAGAATCAGCCCCAGCATTTT. Translated, it gives CASSLRRENQPQHF.

A remark on this clone: The sample carries other DNA sequences with the same CDR3. For the CDR3, the DNA is TGTGCCAGCAGAATACTAGCGGGAGGGTACAATGAGCAGTTCTTC. Protein product: CASRILAGGYNEQFF. This chain connects TRBV6-5 to TRBJ2-1; 13 nucleotides match TRBD2. Unmatched junction bases numbered 3, after V lost 6 bases and J lost 4 bases. The CDR3 is 15 residues long. CDR1 and CDR2 (germline): MNHEY, SVGAGI.

Notes on this clone: The sample has other DNA sequences that encode this CDR3 too. The V call is TRBV9, the J call TRBJ1-3; D unclear. This CDR3 spans 11 amino acids. V lost 3 bases, J lost 3 bases, and 1 base lay in between. The germline V gene encodes CDR1 SGDLS and CDR2 YYNGEE. CDR3 in amino acids: CASSGGNTIYF. The CDR3 bases are TGTGCCAGCAGCGGTGGAAACACCATATATTTT.

The chain joins TRBV5-4 to TRBJ1-1; perhaps TRBD1 as D (6 bases). V was pared by 1 base and J by 4 bases, with 17 bases between. In germline, CDR1 is SGHNT, CDR2 YYREEE (reference sequence). The CDR3 is 16 residues long. CDR3 loop: CASSLSTRGQGTEAFF. The CDR3 DNA follows: TGTGCCAGCAGCTTGTCTACCAGGGGCCAAGGCACTGAAGCTTTCTTT.

The chain uses TRBV11-2 and TRBJ2-2; D call uncertain. The CDR3 contains 13 residues. Trimming removed 5 bases from V and 3 bases from J, with 7 bases in between. Germline V gene data show CDR1 as SGHAT and CDR2 as FQNNGV. CDR3 protein: CASSAPYTGELFF. CDR3 sequence (DNA): TGTGCCAGCAGCGCCCCATACACCGGGGAGCTGTTTTTT.

This clone was detected once. The same CDR3 can be traced to other DNA sequences in this sample. The V gene is TRBV27, the J gene TRBJ1-5; maybe TRBD1 (6 bases). Germline CDR1 is MNHEY and CDR2 is SMNVEV (reference sequence). Trimming shortened V by 2 bases and J by 2 bases, and 10 bases separated the two germline ends. CDR3 length: 15 residues. This CDR3 is CASSLGGVGNQPQHF. The CDR3 coding sequence is TGTGCCAGCAGTTTAGGGGGCGTTGGCAATCAGCCCCAGCATTTT.

This clone came up once. J is TRBJ1-2 and V is TRBV29-1; 7 bases fit TRBD1. The CDR3 spans 18 residues. V lost 0 bases, J lost 3 bases, and 16 bases stayed unmatched. CDR1 SQVTM and CDR2 ANQGSEA come from the germline V gene. CDR3 sequence reads: CSVEDQLDRVGFDYGYTF. DNA of the CDR3: TGCAGCGTTGAAGATCAACTCGACAGGGTGGGATTTGACTATGGCTACACCTTC.

The J gene is TRBJ2-2, the V gene TRBV28, with 8 bases that match TRBD1. The germline CDR1 and CDR2 sequences are MDHEN and SYDVKM. This CDR3 is built from 18 residues. Unmatched junction bases numbered 7, after V lost 0 bases and J lost 1 base. The DNA of the CDR3 is TGTGCCAGCAGTTTATGGGGACAGGCGCTTTTGAACACCGGGGAGCTGTTTTTT. Translation gives CASSLWGQALLNTGELFF.

The CDR3 here is CASSARQGSYEQYF. DNA for the CDR3: TGTGCCAGCAGTGCACGACAGGGCTCCTACGAGCAGTACTTC. V is TRBV6-4 and J is TRBJ2-7, with 7 positions matching TRBD1. V lost 4 bases to trimming and J lost 0 bases; unmatched junction nucleotides: 3. Germline lookup yields CDR1 MRHNA and CDR2 SNTAGT. This CDR3 has 14 residues.

On this clone: Other nucleotide sequences from this sample produce the same CDR3. This chain uses TRBV29-1 with TRBJ2-7; D assignment may be TRBD1 or TRBD2 (5 bases each). V was trimmed by 5 bases and J by 5 bases, leaving 7 bases between them. Germline V gives CDR1 SQVTM, CDR2 ANQGSEA. The CDR3 extends over 10 amino acids. The CDR3 sequence: CSVRGDEQYF. CDR3 coding DNA: TGCAGCGTTCGGGGCGACGAGCAGTACTTC.

CDR3 sequence reads: CASSLIWGEETQYF. The DNA of the CDR3 is TGTGCCAGCAGCTTAATTTGGGGCGAAGAGACCCAGTACTTC. The rearrangement joins TRBV7-2 to TRBJ2-5; TRBD1 is a possible D gene (5 bases). The germline V gene has CDR1 SGHTA and CDR2 FQGNSA. The length of the CDR3 is 14 residues. V lost 2 bases to trimming and J lost 3 bases, with 10 bases between them. Drawing the rest from reference TRBV7-2 and TRBJ2-5, the complete variable domain is GAGVSQSPSNKVTEKGKDVELRCDPISGHTALYWYRQSLGQGLEFLIYFQGNSAPDKSGLPSDRFSAERTGGSVSTLTIQRTQQEDSAVYLCASSLIWGEETQYFGPGTRLLVL.

The genes are TRBV14 and TRBJ2-4, with D unresolved. The germline CDR1 and CDR2 sequences are SGHDN and FVKESK. V was cut by 4 bases and J by 0 bases, with 7 bases left in between. The CDR3 has 14 amino acids. The CDR3 protein is CASSPNSAKNIQYF. The CDR3 nucleotides are TGTGCCAGCAGCCCAAATTCAGCCAAAAACATTCAGTACTTC.

This clone was counted a single time. The chain links TRBV4-1 to TRBJ2-3; D may be TRBD2 (6 bases). The V end was cut by 1 base, the J end by 5 bases, with 19 bases between. The germline CDR1 and CDR2 sequences are MGHRA and YSYEKL. There are 17 residues in the CDR3. The CDR3 nucleotides read TGCGCCAGCAGCCAAGGAAATCTGGGGGGTCTTCGAGATACGCAGTATTTT. Translating gives CASSQGNLGGLRDTQYF.

This rearrangement joins TRBV5-4 to TRBJ2-5; D not resolved. This CDR3 comprises 15 residues. V lost 0 bases to trimming and J lost 2 bases, with 11 bases between them. Germline CDR1 reads SGHNT; CDR2 reads YYREEE (reference sequence). The CDR3 DNA sequence: TGTGCCAGCAGCTTGGGGGTCAGAGCACAAGAGACCCAGTACTTC. It specifies CASSLGVRAQETQYF.

V is TRBV10-3 and J is TRBJ1-5; unclear D gene. CDR3 size: 13 residues. Germline assignment: CDR1 ENHRY and CDR2 SYGVKD. V was cut by 7 bases and J by 4 bases, with 11 bases left in between. DNA of the CDR3: TGTGCCATCACCTGGGGTCGTAATCAGCCCCAGCATTTT. Translating gives CAITWGRNQPQHF.